This T cell receptor (beta chain) came from a study of blood T cell repertoires in COVID-19. About the study: Acute and convalescent COVID-19 specimens originated in the United States, Italy and Spain. Sources were T cells, B-cell-depleted T cells, or PBMCs; the material itself was cDNA or gDNA.

Method: immunoSEQ multiplex PCR; TCRdb's copy keeps in-frame clones and lacks some. Here the sample spans some 220,000 clones, 75% to 85% being singletons. Seattle patient enrollment occurred during active infection, with longitudinal follow-up thereafter. The source is a woman in her seventies with COVID-19, enrolled during active disease. What was sequenced was peripheral blood.

The CDR3 bases are TGCAGCGTTAAGTACAACACAGATACGCAGTATTTT. It codes for CSVKYNTDTQYF. The chain carries TRBV29-1 and TRBJ2-3; no reliable D call. The CDR3 has 12 amino acids. Trimming cost V 5 bases and J 2 bases, with 8 bases left between them. The germline gives CDR1 SQVTM, CDR2 ANQGSEA.